This T cell receptor beta chain was sequenced during a study of cytomegalovirus exposure and HLA in healthy donors. Whole-study results and caveats: Further analysis, carried out later, found HLA-associated TCR beta chains more clonally expanded than equally common other chains. In an earlier analysis, in under 700 donors, most V segments appeared productive either ~87% or ~30% of the time.

Worth noting for this clone: The target antigen is unknown.

Germline-derived CDR1 and CDR2 are SGHTA and FQGNSA. Trimming stripped 2 bases from V and 5 bases from J, with 15 bases between. The CDR3 spans 15 residues. Vbeta (60) and Jbeta (13) primers were used in the PCR. Here immunoSEQ multiplex PCR was the method, and the copy in TCRdb shows in-frame clones only, minus some. The repertoire includes about 130,000 clones, about 83% of them detected once, and around 1.2% sits in the top ten. This chain uses TRBV7-2 with TRBJ2-5; D is undetermined. This receptor was taken from a girl aged 2 to 10 in good health and CMV-seronegative. The specimen sequenced was PBMCs. In DNA form, the CDR3 reads TGTGCCAGCAGCTTACTTCCCCAGGAATCGGAGACCCAGTACTTC. Its translation: CASSLLPQESETQYF.